This TCR beta chain was recovered during a study of blood T cells in healthy people across ages (dated by TCRdb to between 2015 and 2016). With regard to the full study: In model experiments, template switching captured roughly one uniquely barcoded TCR beta cDNA molecule for every two T cells. Using the same blood draw, the study looked at two additional independent replicas of 1 million unique cDNA reads for two donors, one aged 18 to 30 and the other aged 80 or older. The donors were divided into four age groups: young (average roughly 17 years), middle-aged (about 40), aged (about 56) and long-lived (82). Age-related changes in TCR beta repertoire diversity were measured in the study by deep sequencing normalized with unique cDNA molecular identifiers.

About this clonotype itself: The antigen this receptor binds is unknown. No base qualities exist here, and no much larger clone lies one base off it.

The library relied on 5' RACE. These reads were obtained on an Illumina HiSeq 2500. A second PCR of about 7 to 12 cycles was run with a J-beta primer mix and a sample-barcoded 5' primer. Each TCR beta cDNA molecule received a unique molecular identifier from a template-switch 5' adaptor carrying 12 random nucleotides. Each sample yielded at least 2.5 million CDR3-containing paired-end reads. The Mint cDNA synthesis kit, primed by a TRBC-specific oligonucleotide, was used to synthesize first-strand cDNA from all RNA. Following uracil-DNA glycosylase treatment, a first 18-cycle PCR with universal primers M1SS and BC2_uni_R was performed on all cDNA. In the original analysis: For normalization, 1 million high-quality reads, each with a distinct molecular identifier, were randomly selected from each sample. Reads with shared molecular identifiers were discarded instead of being binned into consensus sequences. MiTCR, run with a Q25 quality threshold and the strictest error-elimination algorithm, handled CDR3 identification, clonotype clustering and error correction. A nonparametric unseen species model using Euler transformation provided a lower-bound estimate of total TCR beta diversity. TCRdb ran its own pipeline on the public reads, namely fastp trimming at Q25 and MiXCR clone calling, and kept in-frame beta chains. Each CDR3 protein appears once, grouped with its most common genes and DNA. The V and J calls were determined by TCRdb, not by the authors. The sample includes approximately 780,000 distinct CDR3 sequences, with 25% to 30% observed a single time. The ten biggest clones cover around 3% of the sample.

Systemically healthy Caucasian individuals from Russia, about 38 in total and aged roughly 6 to 100 years, were included as donors. About 9.6 milliliters of peripheral blood were collected from each donor into EDTA-treated Vacutainer tubes. Ficoll-Paque density-gradient centrifugation was used to isolate PBMCs, with at least 7 million per sample. Trizol reagent was used to extract total RNA from PBMCs, with at least 5 micrograms per sample. The percentages of naive CD45RAhigh/CD27high T cells were determined by flow cytometry on a PBMC aliquot from every donor. For CDR1 and CDR2, the germline V gene (reference sequence) lists SEHNR and FQNEAQ. Inclusive of the bounding cysteine and phenylalanine, the CDR3 is 12 residues long. Only CDR3 DNA is held: 36 bases, read in frame from base 1. V loses 3 bases of germline sequence and J loses 11 bases, and the interval between the two ends is 13 bases. Results the study describes overall, beyond this receptor: Compared with the aged group, more naive CD4+ T cells, fewer expanded clones and increased TCR diversity were shown by the long-lived group, suggesting age selection. Observed TCR beta diversity correlated strongly with the percentage of naive T cells measured by flow cytometry. Because donor CMV infection status was unknown, age-related changes in expanded clonotypes were potentially confounded. Estimates of total diversity from one million sequenced T cells were regarded as lower bounds and underestimates. Bulk unsorted PBMC profiling prevented conclusive comparison of naive and antigen-experienced compartments. Observed TCR beta diversity per million T cells fell roughly linearly with age, and a significant reduction was already apparent by age roughly 40.

This sample was shared with a second study, whose subject was T cells of mothers and their children. As the second publication notes: Nine systemically healthy Caucasian individuals, comprising three mothers and their six children, were included as donors. cDNA synthesis used all of the extracted RNA, with around 1.5 ug of RNA in each 15 ul reaction. In the second PCR, the M1S primer introduced both the sample barcodes and 2-4 random nucleotides. Each mother yielded over 9.5 million TCR beta CDR3 reads and each child 2.5 million to 3 million reads. Thymic selection similarly shapes TCR recombination output in related and unrelated pairs, with minor effect from inherited differences. Normalized repertoire overlap was always found to be slightly, but never significantly, higher in related mother-child pairs than in unrelated mother-child pairs. With a sensitivity of about 100 clones per million clonotypes, no persistent microchimeric T cell clones were detected. The study used deep NGS to compare TCR beta repertoires of mothers and children, seeking features distinguishing related mother-child pairs from unrelated individuals. On average, the children were approximately 11 +/- 4 years old, while the mothers were 40 +/- 4 years old. Libraries were sequenced on Illumina HiSeq 2000 with 100+100 nt paired-end reads after adapter ligation with NEBNext reagents. To prevent cross-contamination, the mother and child libraries were prepared one month apart and sequenced in separate runs. Each donor had between about 450,000 and 2,100,000 distinct TCR beta clonotypes identified. Naive TCR beta clonotypes were estimated from low-frequency clonotypes matched to each donor's FACS-determined naive share, without sorting.

The chain was built from TRBV7-9 and TRBJ2-5, with the D gene possibly TRBD1 or TRBD2, each one fitting 5 bases. Sequenced material: blood. The TCR sequence derives from a boy aged 5-17 years in good health. The CDR3 reads as follows: CASSFQGREQYF. The sequenced DNA is TGTGCCAGCAGCTTTCAGGGCAGGGAGCAGTACTTC.